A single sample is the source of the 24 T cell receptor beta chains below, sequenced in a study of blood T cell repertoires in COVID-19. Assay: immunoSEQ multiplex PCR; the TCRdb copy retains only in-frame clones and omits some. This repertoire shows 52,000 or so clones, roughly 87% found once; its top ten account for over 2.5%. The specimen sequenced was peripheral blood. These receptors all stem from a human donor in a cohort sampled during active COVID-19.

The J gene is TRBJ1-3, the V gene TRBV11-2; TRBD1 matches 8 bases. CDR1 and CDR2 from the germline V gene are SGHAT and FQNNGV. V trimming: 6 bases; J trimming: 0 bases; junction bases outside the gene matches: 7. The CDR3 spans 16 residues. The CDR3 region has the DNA TGTGCCAGCAGACCAGGACAGGGCCTCTCTGGAAACACCATATATTTT. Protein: CASRPGQGLSGNTIYF.

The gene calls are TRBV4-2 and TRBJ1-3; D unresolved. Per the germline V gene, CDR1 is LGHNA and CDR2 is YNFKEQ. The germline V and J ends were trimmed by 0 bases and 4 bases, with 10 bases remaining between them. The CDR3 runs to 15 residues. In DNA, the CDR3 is TGTGCCAGCAGCCAAGATCCTAGTAAAGGAAACACCATATATTTT. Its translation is CASSQDPSKGNTIYF.

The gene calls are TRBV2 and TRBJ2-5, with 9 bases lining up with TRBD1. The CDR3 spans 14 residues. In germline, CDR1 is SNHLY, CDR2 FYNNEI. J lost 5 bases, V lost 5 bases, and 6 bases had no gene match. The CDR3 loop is CASSHRGLGETQYF. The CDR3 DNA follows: TGTGCCAGCAGTCACAGGGGGCTGGGGGAGACCCAGTACTTC.

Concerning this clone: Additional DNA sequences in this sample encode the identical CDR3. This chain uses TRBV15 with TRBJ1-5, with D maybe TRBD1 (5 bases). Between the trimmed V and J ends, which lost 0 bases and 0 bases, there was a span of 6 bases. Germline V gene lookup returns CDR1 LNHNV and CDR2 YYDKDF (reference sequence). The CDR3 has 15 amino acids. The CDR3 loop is CATSRDQGSNQPQHF. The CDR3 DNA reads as TGTGCCACCAGCAGAGACCAGGGTAGCAATCAGCCCCAGCATTTT.

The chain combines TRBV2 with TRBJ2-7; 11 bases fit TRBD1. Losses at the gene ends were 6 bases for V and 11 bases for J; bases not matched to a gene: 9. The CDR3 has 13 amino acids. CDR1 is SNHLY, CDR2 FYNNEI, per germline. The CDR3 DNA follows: TGTGCCAGCAGCGCCGGGACAGGGGGAGGGGAGTACTTC. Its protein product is CASSAGTGGGEYF. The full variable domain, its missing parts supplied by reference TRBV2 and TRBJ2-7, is EPEVTQTPSHQVTQMGQEVILRCVPISNHLYFYWYRQILGQKVEFLVSFYNNEISEKSEIFDDQFSVERPDGSNFTLKIRSTKLEDSAMYFCASSAGTGGGEYFGPGTRLTVT.

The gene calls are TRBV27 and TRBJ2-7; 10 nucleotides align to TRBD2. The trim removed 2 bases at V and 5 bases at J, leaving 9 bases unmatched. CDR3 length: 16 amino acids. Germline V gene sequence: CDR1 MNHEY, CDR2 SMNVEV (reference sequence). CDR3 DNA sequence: TGTGCCAGCAGTTTAAGGTGGGCTAGCGGGAGCCACGAGCAGTACTTC. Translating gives CASSLRWASGSHEQYF.

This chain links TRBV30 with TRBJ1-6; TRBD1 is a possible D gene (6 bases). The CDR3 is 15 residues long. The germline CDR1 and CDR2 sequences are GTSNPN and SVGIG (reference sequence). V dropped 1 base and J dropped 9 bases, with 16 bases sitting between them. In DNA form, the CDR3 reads TGTGCCTGGAGTGGGGACCCCAGGGGAAGTTCACCCCTCCACTTT. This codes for CAWSGDPRGSSPLHF.

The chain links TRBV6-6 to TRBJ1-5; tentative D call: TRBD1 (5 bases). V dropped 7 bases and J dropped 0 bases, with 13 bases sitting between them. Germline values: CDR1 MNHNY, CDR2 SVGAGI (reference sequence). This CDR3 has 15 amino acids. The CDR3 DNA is TGTGCCAGCACCCTTGGACAAACTAGCAATCAGCCCCAGCATTTT. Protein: CASTLGQTSNQPQHF.

The CDR3 sequence is CASSLGQGPTDTQYF. The CDR3, as DNA: TGTGCCAGCAGCTTGGGGCAGGGCCCCACAGATACGCAGTATTTT. The rearrangement links TRBV5-6 to TRBJ2-3; D is possibly TRBD1 (5 bases). CDR1 SGHDT and CDR2 YYEEEE come from the germline V gene. The ends were cut back, 0 bases at V and 2 bases at J, with 10 bases in the middle. The CDR3 spans 15 residues.

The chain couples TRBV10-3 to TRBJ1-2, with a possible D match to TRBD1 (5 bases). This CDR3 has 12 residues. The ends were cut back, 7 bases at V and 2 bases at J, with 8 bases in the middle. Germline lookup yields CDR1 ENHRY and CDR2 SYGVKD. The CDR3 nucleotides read TGTGCCATCACCACAGGAAACTATGGCTACACCTTC. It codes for CAITTGNYGYTF.

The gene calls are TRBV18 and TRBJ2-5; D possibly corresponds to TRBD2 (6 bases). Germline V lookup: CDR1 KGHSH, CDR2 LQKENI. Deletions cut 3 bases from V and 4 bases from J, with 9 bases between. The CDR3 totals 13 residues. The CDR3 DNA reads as TGTGCCAGCTCACCGGGGGGATCAGAGACCCAGTACTTC. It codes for CASSPGGSETQYF.

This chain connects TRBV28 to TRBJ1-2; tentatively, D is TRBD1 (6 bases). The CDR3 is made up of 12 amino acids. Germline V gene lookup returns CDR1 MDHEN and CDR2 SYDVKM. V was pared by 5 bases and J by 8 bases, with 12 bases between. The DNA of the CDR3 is TGTGCCAGCAGTCCTGACAGGTACGGCTACACCTTC. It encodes CASSPDRYGYTF.

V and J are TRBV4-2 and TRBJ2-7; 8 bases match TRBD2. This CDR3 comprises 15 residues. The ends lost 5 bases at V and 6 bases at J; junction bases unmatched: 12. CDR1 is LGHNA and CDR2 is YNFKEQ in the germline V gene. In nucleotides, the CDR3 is TGTGCCAGCAGCTCCTCCGGGACTAGGTACGGCGAGCAGTACTTC. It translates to CASSSSGTRYGEQYF.

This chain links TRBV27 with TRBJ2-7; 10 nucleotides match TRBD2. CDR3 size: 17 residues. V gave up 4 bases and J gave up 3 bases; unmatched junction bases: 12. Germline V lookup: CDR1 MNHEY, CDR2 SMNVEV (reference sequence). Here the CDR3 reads CASSSYTTSGKNYEQYF. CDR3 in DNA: TGTGCCAGCAGTTCATACACCACTAGCGGGAAGAACTACGAGCAGTACTTC.

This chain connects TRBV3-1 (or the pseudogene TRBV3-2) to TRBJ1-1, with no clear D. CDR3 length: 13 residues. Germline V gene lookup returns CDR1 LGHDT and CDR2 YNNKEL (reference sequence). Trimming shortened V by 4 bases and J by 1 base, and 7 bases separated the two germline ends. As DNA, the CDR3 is TGTGCCAGCAGCCCCACACCGAACACTGAAGCTTTCTTT. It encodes CASSPTPNTEAFF.

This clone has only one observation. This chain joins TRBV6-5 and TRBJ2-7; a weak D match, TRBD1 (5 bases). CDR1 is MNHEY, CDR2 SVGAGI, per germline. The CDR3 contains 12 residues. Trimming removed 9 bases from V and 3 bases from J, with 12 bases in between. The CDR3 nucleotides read TGTGCCAGTCAGGGTCTTGACTACGAGCAGTACTTC. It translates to CASQGLDYEQYF.

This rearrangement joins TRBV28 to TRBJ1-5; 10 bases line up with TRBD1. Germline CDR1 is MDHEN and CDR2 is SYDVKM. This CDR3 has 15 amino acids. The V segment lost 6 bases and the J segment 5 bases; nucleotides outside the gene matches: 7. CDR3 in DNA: TGTGCCAGCAGACCGGGACAGGGGATCTATCAGCCCCAGCATTTT. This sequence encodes CASRPGQGIYQPQHF.

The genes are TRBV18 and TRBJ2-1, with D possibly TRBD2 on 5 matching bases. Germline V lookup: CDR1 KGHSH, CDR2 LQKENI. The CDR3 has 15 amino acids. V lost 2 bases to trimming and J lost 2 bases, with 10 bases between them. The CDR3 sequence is CASSPKSGPYNEQFF. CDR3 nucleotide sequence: TGTGCCAGCTCACCAAAAAGCGGTCCCTACAATGAGCAGTTCTTC. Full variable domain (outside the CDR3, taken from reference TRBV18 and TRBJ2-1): NAGVMQNPRHLVRRRGQEARLRCSPMKGHSHVYWYRQLPEEGLKFMVYLQKENIIDESGMPKERFSAEFPKEGPSILRIQQVVRGDSAAYFCASSPKSGPYNEQFFGPGTRLTVL.

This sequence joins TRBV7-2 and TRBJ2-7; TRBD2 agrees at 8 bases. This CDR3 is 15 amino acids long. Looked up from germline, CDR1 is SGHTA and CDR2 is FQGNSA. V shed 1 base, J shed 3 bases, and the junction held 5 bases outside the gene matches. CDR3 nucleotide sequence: TGTGCCAGCAGCTTAGTGGGCGGGAGGAGCTACGAGCAGTACTTC. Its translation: CASSLVGGRSYEQYF.

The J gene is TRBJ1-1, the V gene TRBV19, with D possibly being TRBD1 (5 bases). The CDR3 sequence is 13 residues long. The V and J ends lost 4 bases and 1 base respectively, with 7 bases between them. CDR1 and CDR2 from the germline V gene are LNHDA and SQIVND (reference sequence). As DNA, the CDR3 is TGTGCCAGTAGTACCGGACAGAACACTGAAGCTTTCTTT. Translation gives CASSTGQNTEAFF.

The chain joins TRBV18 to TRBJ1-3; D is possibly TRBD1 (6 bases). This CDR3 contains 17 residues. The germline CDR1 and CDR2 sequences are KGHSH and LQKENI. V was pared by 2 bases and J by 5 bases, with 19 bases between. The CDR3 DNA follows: TGTGCCAGCTCACCAGTGCCGCCTGACGGACAGAGAAACACCATATATTTT. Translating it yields CASSPVPPDGQRNTIYF.

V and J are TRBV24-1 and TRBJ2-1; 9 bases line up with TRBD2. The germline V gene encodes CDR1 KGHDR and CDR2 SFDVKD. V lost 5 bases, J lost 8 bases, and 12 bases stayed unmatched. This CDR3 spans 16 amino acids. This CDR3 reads CATSAPAGGPDYEQFF. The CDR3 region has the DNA TGTGCCACCAGTGCCCCCGCGGGAGGGCCTGACTATGAGCAGTTCTTC.

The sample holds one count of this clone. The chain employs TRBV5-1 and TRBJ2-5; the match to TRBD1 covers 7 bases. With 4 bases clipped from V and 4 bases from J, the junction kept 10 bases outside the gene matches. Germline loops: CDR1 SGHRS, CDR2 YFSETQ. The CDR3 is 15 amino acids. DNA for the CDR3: TGCGCCAGCAGCCCCTACGAGACAGGGTTAGAGACCCAGTACTTC. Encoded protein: CASSPYETGLETQYF.

CDR3 sequence reads: CASSSTGKGDIQYF. As DNA, the CDR3 is TGTGCCAGCAGCTCCACCGGGAAGGGAGACATTCAGTACTTC. The genes are TRBV5-4 and TRBJ2-4, with TRBD2 as a possible D gene (5 bases). The CDR3 consists of 14 residues. Trimming stripped 3 bases from V and 8 bases from J, with 15 bases between. Germline assignment: CDR1 SGHNT and CDR2 YYREEE (reference sequence).